A selection of T cell receptor beta chains follows, all from one sample in a study of human T cells and chemical hapten exposure. TCRdb used MiXCR to reprocess the RACE reads, holding one entry per CDR3 protein. The sample has a few hundred thousand distinct CDR3 sequences; approximately 5% are singletons. The input for sequencing was whole blood, taken in connection with sensitization to the hapten diphenylcyclopropenone (DPC). The receptors were sampled from a young woman with alopecia areata. Some clones in this sample may be carry-over from other donors' samples. Both conserved end residues are part of each CDR3. Each record gives: J gene, D gene, clone size, V gene, CDR3 protein, CDR3 DNA. A D gene is named only where the DNA matches it firmly. Not all rows give a size; the values are once, few, many and, for expanded clones, a class.

>TRBJ2-3|TRBD2|many|TRBV18
CASSLGTSGTTDTQYF
TGTGCCAGCTCACTTGGAACTAGCGGTACCACAGATACGCAGTATTTT
>TRBJ1-4|TRBD1|-|TRBV5-5
CASSPKRDREISEKLFF
TGTGCCAGCAGCCCTAAGCGCGACAGGGAGATTAGTGAAAAACTGTTTTTT
>TRBJ2-7|TRBD1|many|TRBV25-1
CASSVMDRGLHEQYF
TGTGCCAGCAGTGTCATGGACAGGGGGCTTCACGAGCAGTACTTC
>TRBJ1-1|-|-|TRBV18
CASSPRGGQNTEAFF
TGTGCCAGCTCACCACGCGGGGGCCAGAACACTGAAGCTTTCTTT
>TRBJ1-1|-|few|TRBV2
CASRDGHTEAFF
TGTGCCAGCAGGGACGGTCACACTGAAGCTTTCTTT
>TRBJ1-5|TRBD1|many|TRBV6-5
CASRSGGGYQPQHF
TGTGCCAGCAGATCAGGGGGCGGGTATCAGCCCCAGCATTTT
>TRBJ2-7|-|-|TRBV6-2/TRBV6-3
CASSSLGEQYF
TGTGCCAGCAGTTCGCTGGGAGAGCAGTACTTC
>TRBJ2-6|-|few|TRBV15
CATSRGLPRGANVLTF
TGTGCCACCAGCAGAGGATTACCACGTGGGGCCAACGTCCTGACTTTC
>TRBJ2-3|TRBD2|few|TRBV7-2
CASSYPGLAGGPGTDTQYF
TGTGCCAGCAGCTACCCGGGACTAGCGGGGGGGCCCGGCACAGATACGCAGTATTTT
>TRBJ2-7|TRBD1|many|TRBV29-1
CSVGTGETYEQYF
TGCAGCGTTGGAACAGGGGAAACCTACGAGCAGTACTTC
>TRBJ2-3|TRBD2|many|TRBV20-1
CSAADSAGADTQYF
TGCAGTGCCGCGGACTCGGCGGGAGCAGATACGCAGTATTTT